The 30 T cell receptor beta chains in this list originate from one sample, sequenced in a study of neurological immune-mediated disorders. Described time point: longitudinal time-point 3. TCRdb re-derived calls from the 5' RACE reads in MiXCR, one entry per CDR3 protein. The sample includes approximately 84,000 distinct CDR3 sequences, about 4% seen only once; the top ten take less than 7.5%. Sequencing input: PBMCs. These TCRs come from a woman aged 55-75 years with multiple sclerosis.

This clonotype was picked up many times. The CDR3 DNA follows: TGTGCCAGCAGTTATACTCCAGATACGCAGTATTTT. This encodes CASSYTPDTQYF. V gene TRBV12-3 or TRBV12-4 combines with J gene TRBJ2-3; D is unresolved. Trimming removed 4 bases at V and 4 bases at J, with 6 bases between. The CDR3 loop spans 12 amino acids.

This clonotype was detected ten times or more. V gene TRBV20-1 combines with J gene TRBJ2-7; 10 bases align to TRBD2. The J segment lost 1 base and the V segment lost 2 bases, leaving 5 bases of the junction unmatched. CDR1 is DFQATT and CDR2 is SNEGSKA in the germline V gene (reference sequence). The CDR3 is 15 amino acids. The CDR3 reads CSARIPLAGSYEQYF. Written as DNA, the CDR3 is TGCAGTGCTAGAATTCCACTAGCGGGATCCTACGAGCAGTACTTC.

This clonotype was recorded many times. V usage is TRBV20-1 and J usage is TRBJ1-3; D perhaps matches TRBD1 (5 bases). CDR1 is DFQATT and CDR2 is SNEGSKA in the germline V gene (reference sequence). The V gene lost 5 bases and the J gene lost 0 bases, with 11 bases spanning the gap. The CDR3 loop spans 14 amino acids. As DNA, the CDR3 is TGCAGTGCTCCCGCAGGGAGCTCTGGAAACACCATATATTTT. Its translation: CSAPAGSSGNTIYF.

This clonotype was counted many times. The chain employs TRBV7-6 and TRBJ2-2, with 10 bases that match TRBD2. J gave up 6 bases and V 7 bases, and 11 bases lay outside the gene matches. The CDR3 has 16 residues. CDR1 is SGHVS and CDR2 is FNYEAQ in the germline V gene. The CDR3 DNA reads as TGTGCCAGCACCCCCCGGCTAGCGGGGGCCGCCGGGGAGCTGTTTTTT. Amino acid sequence: CASTPRLAGAAGELFF.

This clonotype was counted many times. V gene TRBV5-1 combines with J gene TRBJ1-3; TRBD1 might be the D (6 bases). CDR1 and CDR2 (germline): SGHRS, YFSETQ. V lost 5 bases to trimming and J lost 0 bases, with 9 bases between them. The CDR3 runs 14 residues. This CDR3 reads CASRDSPSGNTIYF. DNA for the CDR3: TGCGCCAGCAGGGACAGCCCCTCTGGAAACACCATATATTTT. The full variable domain, in which reference TRBV5-1 and TRBJ1-3 provide the parts outside the CDR3, is KAGVTQTPRYLIKTRGQQVTLSCSPISGHRSVSWYQQTPGQGLQFLFEYFSETQRNKGNFPGRFSGRQFSNSRSEMNVSTLELGDSALYLCASRDSPSGNTIYFGEGSWLTVV.

This clonotype was seen ten or more times. One junction end disagrees with the germline gene, perhaps due to a read error. This chain's CDR3 is CASSFSGGLAWVF. Here the CDR3 DNA reads TGTGCCAGCAGTTTTTCGGGCGGACTAGCGTGGGTCTTC. This chain links TRBV28 with TRBJ2-1; 9 positions agree with TRBD2. This CDR3 is built from 13 residues. Germline V lookup: CDR1 MDHEN, CDR2 SYDVKM.

The sample holds many counts of this clonotype. The CDR3 here is CASRWDRGRSYGYTF. CDR3 nucleotide sequence: TGTGCCAGCAGATGGGACAGGGGCCGTAGCTATGGCTACACCTTC. The chain carries TRBV6-5 and TRBJ1-2; 10 bases line up with TRBD1. The junction had 8 bases not matched to a gene; V was cut back by 6 bases and J by 4 bases. There are 15 residues in the CDR3. Germline CDR1 is MNHEY and CDR2 is SVGAGI.

This clonotype was detected many times. This sequence joins TRBV7-2 and TRBJ2-7; 9 bases align to TRBD1. V lost 5 bases, J lost 3 bases, and 2 bases stayed unmatched. CDR1 and CDR2 from the germline V gene are SGHTA and FQGNSA. There are 13 residues in the CDR3. CDR3 DNA: TGTGCCAGCAGCCCGGGACAGGGCTACGAGCAGTACTTC. It is translated as CASSPGQGYEQYF.

This clonotype was seen ten or more times. This chain links TRBV12-3 or TRBV12-4 with TRBJ2-2; 7 bases match TRBD1. The length of the CDR3 is 16 residues. After removal of 0 bases from V and 5 bases from J, the junction contained 6 bases not matched to a gene. CDR3 region: CASSLASGTATGELFF. Written as DNA, the CDR3 is TGTGCCAGCAGTTTAGCCTCCGGGACAGCAACCGGGGAGCTGTTTTTT.

In this sample, this clonotype is medium-sized (0.01 to 0.1%). The junction does not match germline at one end; this may be a read error. The chain links TRBV20-1 to TRBJ2-7, with D perhaps TRBD1 (6 bases). The CDR3 consists of 14 residues. CDR1 DFQATT and CDR2 SNEGSKA come from the germline V gene (reference sequence). CDR3 protein: CSAPARQASSEQYF. The CDR3 DNA reads as TGCAGTGCCCCCGCGAGACAGGCCTCCTCCGAGCAGTACTTC.

Many counts were recorded for this clonotype. The chain uses TRBV28 and TRBJ1-2; TRBD1 agrees at 7 bases. CDR1 is MDHEN, CDR2 SYDVKM, per germline. Trimming took 5 bases from V and 3 from J; bases not matched to a gene: 6. This CDR3 has 14 amino acids. The CDR3, as DNA: TGTGCCAGCAGTCTCCCGGACAGGCACTATGGCTACACCTTC. It codes for CASSLPDRHYGYTF.

This clonotype showed up many times. V and J are TRBV11-2 and TRBJ1-6; D remains ambiguous. The CDR3 has 15 amino acids. Trimming took 4 bases from V and 0 from J, leaving 7 bases between them. Per germline, CDR1 SGHAT and CDR2 FQNNGV. The CDR3 nucleotides read TGTGCCAGCAGCTCCGGGAGCTCCTATAATTCACCCCTCCACTTT. It codes for CASSSGSSYNSPLHF.

In its sample, this clonotype was seen many times. The chain combines TRBV20-1 with TRBJ1-2; 7 bases match TRBD1. CDR3 size: 11 residues. The germline CDR1 and CDR2 sequences are DFQATT and SNEGSKA (reference sequence). The chain's CDR3 is CSRDSNYGYTF. The CDR3 DNA reads as TGCAGCCGGGACAGTAACTATGGCTACACCTTC.

This clonotype was counted a few times. A read error is possible here, since a much larger clone lies one base away. The V and J genes are TRBV20-1 and TRBJ2-7; 9 bases fit TRBD1. CDR3 length equals 13 residues. Germline V gene data show CDR1 as DFQATT and CDR2 as SNEGSKA (reference sequence). The ends lost 4 bases at V and 5 bases at J; junction bases unmatched: 6. CDR3 nucleotide sequence: TGCAGTGCTACAACAGGGGGCGCCCACGAGCAGTACTTC. This sequence encodes CSATTGGAHEQYF.

This clonotype was recorded many times. V usage is TRBV5-1 and J usage is TRBJ2-7; TRBD2 aligns across 7 bases. Trimming took 7 bases from V and 2 from J; bases not matched to a gene: 9. CDR1 is SGHRS and CDR2 is YFSETQ in the germline V gene. The length of the CDR3 is 14 residues. The CDR3 sequence is CASGSQGGTYEQYF. CDR3 nucleotides: TGCGCCAGCGGCTCGCAGGGAGGGACCTACGAGCAGTACTTC. Filled out from reference TRBV5-1 and TRBJ2-7, the complete variable domain reads KAGVTQTPRYLIKTRGQQVTLSCSPISGHRSVSWYQQTPGQGLQFLFEYFSETQRNKGNFPGRFSGRQFSNSRSEMNVSTLELGDSALYLCASGSQGGTYEQYFGPGTRLTVT.

This clonotype was observed many times. V and J are TRBV3-1 and TRBJ1-4; D gene unclear. The CDR3 spans 16 residues. Trimming removed 1 base at V and 2 bases at J, with 11 bases between. Germline CDR1 LGHDT, CDR2 YNNKEL (reference sequence). The CDR3 DNA is TGTGCCAGCAGCCAAGCGCCTGGGGTTACTAATGAAAAACTGTTTTTT. Protein: CASSQAPGVTNEKLFF.

This clonotype was seen at least ten times. The rearrangement joins TRBV12-3 or TRBV12-4 to TRBJ2-1; D unclear. Deletions cut 6 bases from V and 5 bases from J, with 14 bases between. This CDR3 has 14 amino acids. CDR3 nucleotide sequence: TGTGCCAGCAGCCCCGCCGCAGGACACAATGAGCAGTTCTTC. This sequence encodes CASSPAAGHNEQFF.

This clonotype has at least ten counts. J is TRBJ2-7 and V is TRBV5-1, with unresolved D. The germline V gene has CDR1 SGHRS and CDR2 YFSETQ. Trimming took off 0 bases at V and 1 base at J, with 14 bases between the two ends. CDR3 length: 16 amino acids. For the CDR3, the DNA is TGCGCCAGCAGCTTGGTATCCGCGCCCCTTTCCTACGAGCAGTACTTC. Its translation is CASSLVSAPLSYEQYF. Filled out from reference TRBV5-1 and TRBJ2-7, the complete variable domain reads KAGVTQTPRYLIKTRGQQVTLSCSPISGHRSVSWYQQTPGQGLQFLFEYFSETQRNKGNFPGRFSGRQFSNSRSEMNVSTLELGDSALYLCASSLVSAPLSYEQYFGPGTRLTVT.

This clonotype has a count of ten or more. V and J are TRBV7-8 and TRBJ1-1, with D tentatively TRBD1 (6 bases). V shed 5 bases and J shed 7 bases, with 11 bases lying between them. Germline CDR1 is SGHVS and CDR2 is FQNEAQ. CDR3 length: 12 residues. As DNA, the CDR3 is TGTGCCAGCAGCCATAACAGGGTTGAAGCTTTCTTT. Translated: CASSHNRVEAFF.

This clonotype occurred many times. This chain joins TRBV20-1 and TRBJ2-5, with D possibly being TRBD1 (6 bases). The CDR3 spans 15 residues. The germline CDR1 and CDR2 sequences are DFQATT and SNEGSKA (reference sequence). Trimming took 4 bases from V and 4 from J, leaving 19 bases between them. CDR3 residues: CSAKQTQAGAETQYF. The CDR3 nucleotides read TGCAGTGCTAAACAGACCCAGGCAGGGGCAGAGACCCAGTACTTC.

The sample holds many counts of this clonotype. This sequence joins TRBV3-1 and TRBJ2-5; D ambiguous. Germline CDR1 is LGHDT and CDR2 is YNNKEL (reference sequence). The CDR3 length is 13 residues. V lost 1 base and J 5 bases, leaving 8 bases between the germline ends. CDR3 in amino acids: CASSQVGSETQYF. The CDR3 bases are TGTGCCAGCAGCCAAGTGGGGTCGGAGACCCAGTACTTC.

This clonotype was observed at least ten times. The chain has TRBV5-1 and TRBJ2-7; tentative D call: TRBD2 (6 bases). Germline CDR1 reads SGHRS; CDR2 reads YFSETQ. The V end was cut by 4 bases, the J end by 2 bases, with 13 bases between. The CDR3 contains 14 residues. The CDR3 is CASSLPGLTYEQYF. The DNA for the CDR3 is TGCGCCAGCAGCCTACCGGGACTGACCTACGAGCAGTACTTC.

This clonotype was observed many times. CDR3 amino acids: CASRQKILNREGARNEQFF. Written as DNA, the CDR3 is TGTGCCAGCAGACAAAAAATTCTAAACAGGGAAGGGGCGAGGAATGAGCAGTTCTTC. The chain combines TRBV28 with TRBJ2-1; D is perhaps TRBD1 (6 bases). The CDR3 is 19 amino acids. Trimming shortened V by 6 bases and J by 7 bases, and 31 bases separated the two germline ends. The germline V gene has CDR1 MDHEN and CDR2 SYDVKM.

This clonotype occurred many times. The J gene is TRBJ1-1, the V gene TRBV20-1, with D possibly being TRBD1 (6 bases). The germline V gene encodes CDR1 DFQATT and CDR2 SNEGSKA (reference sequence). The CDR3 spans 12 residues. The V gene lost 3 bases and the J gene lost 5 bases, with 10 bases spanning the gap. In nucleotides, the CDR3 is TGCAGTGCTAGCAGGGGTTGGACTGAAGCTTTCTTT. Its protein product is CSASRGWTEAFF.

This clonotype was recorded many times. CDR3 nucleotides: TGCGCCAGCAGCCTAAGACAGTCGAGGGCAGATACGCAGTATTTT. Protein sequence: CASSLRQSRADTQYF. The genes are TRBV5-1 and TRBJ2-3, with D perhaps assigned TRBD1 or TRBD2 (5 bases each). The germline gives CDR1 SGHRS, CDR2 YFSETQ. Between the trimmed V and J ends, which lost 4 bases and 4 bases, there was a span of 16 bases. This CDR3 comprises 15 residues.

There are many counts of this clonotype. The V and J genes are TRBV28 and TRBJ2-1; D not certain. In germline, CDR1 is MDHEN, CDR2 SYDVKM. The CDR3 extends over 12 amino acids. V shed 2 bases and J shed 8 bases, with 7 bases lying between them. The CDR3 protein is CASSLLRYEQFF. The DNA for the CDR3 is TGTGCCAGCAGTTTACTCAGATATGAGCAGTTCTTC.

This clonotype appeared many times. V usage is TRBV29-1 and J usage is TRBJ2-5; perhaps TRBD1 as D (6 bases). CDR3 length: 12 residues. Germline CDR1 reads SQVTM; CDR2 reads ANQGSEA. V dropped 4 bases and J dropped 1 base, with 7 bases sitting between them. This CDR3 reads CSVAQGQETQYF. For the CDR3, the DNA is TGCAGCGTTGCACAGGGCCAAGAGACCCAGTACTTC.

The table lists this clonotype with many counts. The chain combines TRBV5-6 with TRBJ2-2, with 7 positions matching TRBD1. Germline CDR1 and CDR2: SGHDT and YYEEEE. The CDR3 runs to 17 residues. Trimming took 4 bases from V and 4 from J; bases not matched to a gene: 13. DNA of the CDR3: TGTGCCAGCAGCCTGAGACTACAGGGGTCGGGCACCGGGGAGCTGTTTTTT. Its translation is CASSLRLQGSGTGELFF.

This clonotype appeared many times. The chain employs TRBV29-1 and TRBJ2-1, with 7 bases identical to TRBD2. With V trimmed by 4 bases and J by 4 bases, 4 bases remained unmatched. The CDR3 totals 13 residues. Germline V gene sequence: CDR1 SQVTM, CDR2 ANQGSEA. CDR3: CSVVSSGYNEQFF. Here the CDR3 DNA reads TGCAGCGTTGTATCTAGCGGATACAATGAGCAGTTCTTC.

The sample holds many counts of this clonotype. The chain carries TRBV3-1 and TRBJ2-3; 7 bases fit TRBD2. The CDR3 totals 17 residues. Germline V lookup: CDR1 LGHDT, CDR2 YNNKEL (reference sequence). J was trimmed by 2 bases and V by 1 base; bases with no gene match: 9. Here the CDR3 DNA reads TGTGCCAGCAGCCAAGGGTCTAGCGGATATTTCACAGATACGCAGTATTTT. This encodes CASSQGSSGYFTDTQYF.